This TCR beta chain was obtained from a study of shared clonotypes between healthy human individuals. Study at large: Plates per donor: three CD4 naive, three CD4 memory, two CD8 naive, one CD8 memory.

Both subsets, CD45RA+ naive and CD45RA-negative memory, were split from the CD4+ cells. As regards this clone: Its antigen is still unknown.

An assay was performed, and its level was deep. Data came from immunoSEQ multiplex PCR; TCRdb stores just in-frame clones and leaves some out. The repertoire holds approximately 1,500,000 clones, with 98% as singletons. J was trimmed by 6 bases and V by 0 bases; bases with no gene match: 3. This CDR3 contains 15 residues. From germline, CDR1 is SGHRS and CDR2 YFSETQ. Study-level points and caveats: An anticipated effect of sequencing depth on clonotype sharing among donors was recognized.

The receptor comes from a man under 40 in good health. The chain carries TRBV5-1 and TRBJ1-5; 10 bases align to TRBD1. The sequenced sample was naive CD4+ T cells sorted from blood. Subset meaning: CD45RA+ positively selected. The CDR3 is CASSLAGTGVQPQHF. DNA of the CDR3: TGCGCCAGCAGCTTGGCGGGGACAGGGGTTCAGCCCCAGCATTTT.